These 24 T cell receptor beta chains share one sample of origin, sequenced in a study of cytotoxic CD8 clonotypes in ibrutinib-treated CLL. Some clones are missing from TCRdb's copy, which holds only in-frame ones; the method was immunoSEQ multiplex PCR. Among around 15,000 clones, around 61% were seen once, and the ten largest hold 10% to 15%. The material was PBMCs, obtained before ibrutinib treatment. These receptors were taken from a human donor with chronic lymphocytic leukemia.

Only a few counts were recorded for this clone. The V gene is TRBV7-9, the J gene TRBJ2-7; D unclear. With 1 base removed from V and 5 bases from J, the gap between germline ends came to 15 bases. Germline CDR1 and CDR2: SEHNR and FQNEAQ (reference sequence). CDR3 length equals 15 residues. Here the CDR3 reads CASSLGAPRLDEQYF. CDR3 sequence (DNA): TGTGCCAGCAGCTTAGGGGCCCCCCGTCTGGACGAGCAGTACTTC. Drawing the rest from reference TRBV7-9 and TRBJ2-7, the complete variable domain is DTGVSQNPRHKITKRGQNVTFRCDPISEHNRLYWYRQTLGQGPEFLTYFQNEAQLEKSRLLSDRFSAERPKGSFSTLEIQRTEQGDSAMYLCASSLGAPRLDEQYFGPGTRLTVT.

The genes are TRBV29-1 and TRBJ2-2, with TRBD1 matching 7 bases. There are 13 residues in the CDR3. V trimming: 6 bases; J trimming: 3 bases; junction bases outside the gene matches: 4. CDR1 and CDR2 from the germline V gene are SQVTM and ANQGSEA. The CDR3 protein is CSVSTGDTGELFF. The CDR3 nucleotides read TGCAGCGTGTCCACAGGGGACACCGGGGAGCTGTTTTTT.

The chain carries TRBV10-2 and TRBJ2-5, with D hard to call. This CDR3 has 13 residues. Trimming removed 5 bases from V and 2 bases from J, with 9 bases in between. Germline V gives CDR1 WSHSY, CDR2 SAAADI. The CDR3 region is CASSLLRQETQYF. The CDR3 nucleotides are TGCGCCAGCAGTCTCCTAAGGCAAGAGACCCAGTACTTC.

In its sample, this clone was seen a few times. The chain joins TRBV2 to TRBJ1-1; 9 nucleotides line up with TRBD1. The CDR3 covers 12 residues. Germline trimming cut 9 bases from V and 9 bases from J; bases unmatched to any gene: 8. Germline CDR1 SNHLY, CDR2 FYNNEI. CDR3 region: CASARDREKAFF. CDR3 nucleotides: TGTGCCAGTGCCAGGGACAGGGAAAAAGCTTTCTTT.

This clone was observed a few times. The chain has TRBV7-2 and TRBJ1-3; D unclear. The V gene lost 0 bases and the J gene lost 2 bases, with 5 bases spanning the gap. This CDR3 comprises 14 residues. The germline V gene encodes CDR1 SGHTA and CDR2 FQGNSA. The CDR3 loop is CASSLASAGNTIYF. Written as DNA, the CDR3 is TGTGCCAGCAGCTTAGCTTCGGCTGGAAACACCATATATTTT. Full variable domain (remainder filled in from reference TRBV7-2 and TRBJ1-3): GAGVSQSPSNKVTEKGKDVELRCDPISGHTALYWYRQSLGQGLEFLIYFQGNSAPDKSGLPSDRFSAERTGGSVSTLTIQRTQQEDSAVYLCASSLASAGNTIYFGEGSWLTVV.

J is TRBJ1-2 and V is TRBV11-2; a weak D match, TRBD1 (5 bases). Germline V gene data show CDR1 as SGHAT and CDR2 as FQNNGV. CDR3 length: 15 residues. V lost 7 bases and J lost 3, with 18 bases in between. The CDR3 DNA sequence: TGTGCCAGCACCCTATCGCAGGGTCGGGACTATGGCTACACCTTC. It codes for CASTLSQGRDYGYTF.

This rearrangement joins TRBV5-8 to TRBJ2-2, with 7 bases identical to TRBD1. CDR3 length: 17 amino acids. The germline gives CDR1 SGHTS, CDR2 YDEGEE. Unmatched junction bases numbered 16, after V lost 8 bases and J lost 3 bases. Written as DNA, the CDR3 is TGTGCCAGTACATCTTGGGCAGACAGGGATTACACCGGGGAGCTGTTTTTT. This translates into CASTSWADRDYTGELFF. Full variable domain (rest looked up from reference TRBV5-8 and TRBJ2-2): EAGVTQSPTHLIKTRGQQATLRCSPISGHTSVYWYQQALGLGLQFLLWYDEGEERNRGNFPPRFSGRQFPNYSSELNVNALELEDSALYLCASTSWADRDYTGELFFGEGSRLTVL.

The chain links TRBV18 to TRBJ1-1; D gene uncertain. The CDR3 is 14 residues long. From germline, CDR1 is KGHSH and CDR2 LQKENI. Trimming left V 2 bases short and J 5 bases short, with 12 bases between. This CDR3 is CASSPGQVGTEAFF. For the CDR3, the DNA is TGTGCCAGCTCACCAGGGCAAGTTGGGACTGAAGCTTTCTTT.

The sample holds one count of this clone. The chain carries TRBV4-1 and TRBJ2-2, with 7 bases lining up with TRBD2. J was trimmed by 6 bases and V by 3 bases; bases with no gene match: 7. The CDR3 is 15 amino acids. Germline V lookup: CDR1 MGHRA, CDR2 YSYEKL. The CDR3 is CASSHGDGGSGELFF. The DNA of the CDR3 is TGCGCCAGCAGCCACGGAGACGGGGGGTCCGGGGAGCTGTTTTTT.

J is TRBJ1-3 and V is TRBV5-1; perhaps TRBD1 as D (6 bases). The CDR3 totals 17 residues. The V end lost 2 bases, the J end lost 0 bases, and 15 bases lay between the germline ends. Germline CDR1 SGHRS, CDR2 YFSETQ. The CDR3 DNA is TGCGCCAGCAGCTTAGGAGGGGGACGGAACTCTGGAAACACCATATATTTT. Translating it yields CASSLGGGRNSGNTIYF. Combining the CDR3 with reference TRBV5-1 and TRBJ1-3 gives the whole variable domain KAGVTQTPRYLIKTRGQQVTLSCSPISGHRSVSWYQQTPGQGLQFLFEYFSETQRNKGNFPGRFSGRQFSNSRSEMNVSTLELGDSALYLCASSLGGGRNSGNTIYFGEGSWLTVV.

The V call is TRBV18, the J call TRBJ1-5; a weak D match, TRBD1 (6 bases). Trimming removed 2 bases at V and 4 bases at J, with 6 bases between. Germline CDR1 reads KGHSH; CDR2 reads LQKENI. This CDR3 is 13 amino acids long. The CDR3, as DNA: TGTGCCAGCTCACCAGGGACAAATCAGCCCCAGCATTTT. Its translation: CASSPGTNQPQHF.

The chain carries TRBV6-1 and TRBJ1-1; perhaps TRBD1 as D (5 bases). Trimming cost V 6 bases and J 5 bases, with 10 bases left between them. The CDR3 spans 12 residues. The V gene's germline CDR1 is MNHNS and CDR2 SASEGT. CDR3 sequence: CASRFSGTEAFF. The CDR3 nucleotides are TGTGCCAGCAGATTCTCAGGGACTGAAGCTTTCTTT.

This clone is deemed medium-sized. The chain is built from TRBV2 and TRBJ2-6; D is ambiguous. V was trimmed by 8 bases and J by 4 bases, leaving 9 bases between them. There are 13 residues in the CDR3. CDR1 is SNHLY and CDR2 is FYNNEI in the germline V gene. The DNA of the CDR3 is TGTGCCAGCCACGGATCCGGGGCCAACGTCCTGACTTTC. Its protein is CASHGSGANVLTF.

The chain couples TRBV6-1 to TRBJ1-5, with a weak D call TRBD1 (5 bases). In germline, CDR1 is MNHNS, CDR2 SASEGT. CDR3 size: 15 residues. The ends were cut back, 0 bases at V and 4 bases at J, with 10 bases in the middle. CDR3 sequence: CASSEALGGNQPQHF. The CDR3 bases are TGTGCCAGCAGTGAAGCGCTTGGGGGTAATCAGCCCCAGCATTTT.

The chain has TRBV19 and TRBJ1-2, with D unclear. This CDR3 comprises 12 residues. In germline, CDR1 is LNHDA, CDR2 SQIVND (reference sequence). Trimming left V 8 bases short and J 5 bases short, with 12 bases between. Written as DNA, the CDR3 is TGTGCCAGTTTAGGCCTGGGGTATGGCTACACCTTC. Amino acids: CASLGLGYGYTF.

V usage is TRBV6-5 and J usage is TRBJ2-5; TRBD2 might be the D (5 bases). The CDR3 length is 12 residues. V was cut by 6 bases and J by 4 bases, with 9 bases left in between. Germline V CDR1 and CDR2: MNHEY, SVGAGI. In nucleotides, the CDR3 is TGTGCCAGCAGGGTTGAGGGAGAGACCCAGTACTTC. Its translation is CASRVEGETQYF.

The table lists this clone with a count of one. V and J are TRBV5-1 and TRBJ2-7; D possibly corresponds to TRBD2 (6 bases). The length of the CDR3 is 13 residues. Germline loops: CDR1 SGHRS, CDR2 YFSETQ. Trimming took off 4 bases at V and 7 bases at J, with 15 bases between the two ends. The CDR3 spells CASSESWSGEQYF. The CDR3 region has the DNA TGCGCCAGCAGCGAGAGCTGGAGCGGGGAGCAGTACTTC.

This clone was seen a single time. Here the CDR3 reads CASTVLPSQTRGTGELFF. The CDR3 DNA follows: TGTGCCAGTACCGTACTACCATCCCAGACCCGAGGCACCGGGGAGCTGTTTTTT. The J gene is TRBJ2-2, the V gene TRBV19; D remains unclear. This CDR3 is 18 amino acids long. The germline CDR1 and CDR2 sequences are LNHDA and SQIVND (reference sequence). Deletions cut 7 bases from V and 4 bases from J, with 25 bases between.

Remarks on this clone: Because the CDR3's place on the DNA is in doubt, the DNA is left out and the CDR3 is given as listed by TCRdb. The rearrangement joins TRBV21-1 to TRBJ1-4; the D call TRBD1 from the table was never checked on the DNA. TRBV21-1 is labeled a pseudogene. The CDR3 extends over 19 residues, inclusive of both ends. The CDR3: CASTQGVGRVAQGNEKLFF.

This clone is labeled medium-sized (0.01 to 0.1%). CDR3 loop: CASSPAYNEQFF. The DNA of the CDR3 is TGTGCCAGCAGTCCCGCCTACAATGAGCAGTTCTTC. The genes are TRBV6-6 and TRBJ2-1; D is unclear. The CDR3 loop spans 12 amino acids. Trimming left V 5 bases short and J 2 bases short, with 4 bases between. In germline, CDR1 is MNHNY, CDR2 SVGAGI (reference sequence).

V and J are TRBV7-6 and TRBJ1-3; D remains ambiguous. This CDR3 spans 14 amino acids. Germline assignment: CDR1 SGHVS and CDR2 FNYEAQ. The V and J ends lost 3 bases and 0 bases respectively, with 6 bases between them. The CDR3, as DNA: TGTGCCAGCAGCTTTCTTGACTCTGGAAACACCATATATTTT. It encodes CASSFLDSGNTIYF.

This clone occurred a few times. This chain joins TRBV4-2 and TRBJ1-5; D remains ambiguous. This CDR3 region has 16 residues. CDR1 and CDR2 (germline): LGHNA, YNFKEQ. The V gene lost 0 bases and the J gene lost 9 bases, with 18 bases spanning the gap. The CDR3 DNA sequence: TGTGCCAGCAGCCAAGAGGCGGCGGGATCAAGTGGGCCCCAGCATTTT. Its protein product is CASSQEAAGSSGPQHF.

The chain uses TRBV29-1 and TRBJ2-1, with a weak D call TRBD2 (6 bases). V was shortened by 4 bases and J by 1 base, with 11 bases between the two germline ends. The CDR3 extends over 14 amino acids. Germline V gene data show CDR1 as SQVTM and CDR2 as ANQGSEA. As DNA, the CDR3 is TGCAGCGTTGGGCAGGGAGGATCCTACAATGAGCAGTTCTTC. It codes for CSVGQGGSYNEQFF.

The chain employs TRBV27 and TRBJ2-2; no definite D call. CDR1 MNHEY and CDR2 SMNVEV come from the germline V gene (reference sequence). Trimming stripped 5 bases from V and 2 bases from J, with 6 bases between. CDR3 size: 13 residues. The CDR3 protein is CASSKGNTGELFF. CDR3 coding DNA: TGTGCCAGCAGTAAGGGTAACACCGGGGAGCTGTTTTTT.